What follows describes a single T cell receptor beta chain. Here immunoSEQ multiplex PCR was the method, and the copy in TCRdb shows in-frame clones only, minus some. The repertoire consists of approximately 49,000 clones, with 84% occurring once and the leading ten covering 1.6%. This sample is part of a study of blood T cell repertoires in COVID-19. Sequencing used peripheral blood. This TCR derives from a man between 45 and 60 years old with acute or convalescent COVID-19.

CDR3 nucleotide sequence: TGTGCCAGCACAGGACAGGGCCGTTGGAGCAATCAGCCCCAGCATTTT. It codes for CASTGQGRWSNQPQHF. V usage is TRBV2 and J usage is TRBJ1-5; 8 nucleotides align to TRBD1. V lost 7 bases and J lost 1; bases outside the gene matches: 9. This CDR3 is 16 amino acids long. Germline CDR1 and CDR2: SNHLY and FYNNEI.